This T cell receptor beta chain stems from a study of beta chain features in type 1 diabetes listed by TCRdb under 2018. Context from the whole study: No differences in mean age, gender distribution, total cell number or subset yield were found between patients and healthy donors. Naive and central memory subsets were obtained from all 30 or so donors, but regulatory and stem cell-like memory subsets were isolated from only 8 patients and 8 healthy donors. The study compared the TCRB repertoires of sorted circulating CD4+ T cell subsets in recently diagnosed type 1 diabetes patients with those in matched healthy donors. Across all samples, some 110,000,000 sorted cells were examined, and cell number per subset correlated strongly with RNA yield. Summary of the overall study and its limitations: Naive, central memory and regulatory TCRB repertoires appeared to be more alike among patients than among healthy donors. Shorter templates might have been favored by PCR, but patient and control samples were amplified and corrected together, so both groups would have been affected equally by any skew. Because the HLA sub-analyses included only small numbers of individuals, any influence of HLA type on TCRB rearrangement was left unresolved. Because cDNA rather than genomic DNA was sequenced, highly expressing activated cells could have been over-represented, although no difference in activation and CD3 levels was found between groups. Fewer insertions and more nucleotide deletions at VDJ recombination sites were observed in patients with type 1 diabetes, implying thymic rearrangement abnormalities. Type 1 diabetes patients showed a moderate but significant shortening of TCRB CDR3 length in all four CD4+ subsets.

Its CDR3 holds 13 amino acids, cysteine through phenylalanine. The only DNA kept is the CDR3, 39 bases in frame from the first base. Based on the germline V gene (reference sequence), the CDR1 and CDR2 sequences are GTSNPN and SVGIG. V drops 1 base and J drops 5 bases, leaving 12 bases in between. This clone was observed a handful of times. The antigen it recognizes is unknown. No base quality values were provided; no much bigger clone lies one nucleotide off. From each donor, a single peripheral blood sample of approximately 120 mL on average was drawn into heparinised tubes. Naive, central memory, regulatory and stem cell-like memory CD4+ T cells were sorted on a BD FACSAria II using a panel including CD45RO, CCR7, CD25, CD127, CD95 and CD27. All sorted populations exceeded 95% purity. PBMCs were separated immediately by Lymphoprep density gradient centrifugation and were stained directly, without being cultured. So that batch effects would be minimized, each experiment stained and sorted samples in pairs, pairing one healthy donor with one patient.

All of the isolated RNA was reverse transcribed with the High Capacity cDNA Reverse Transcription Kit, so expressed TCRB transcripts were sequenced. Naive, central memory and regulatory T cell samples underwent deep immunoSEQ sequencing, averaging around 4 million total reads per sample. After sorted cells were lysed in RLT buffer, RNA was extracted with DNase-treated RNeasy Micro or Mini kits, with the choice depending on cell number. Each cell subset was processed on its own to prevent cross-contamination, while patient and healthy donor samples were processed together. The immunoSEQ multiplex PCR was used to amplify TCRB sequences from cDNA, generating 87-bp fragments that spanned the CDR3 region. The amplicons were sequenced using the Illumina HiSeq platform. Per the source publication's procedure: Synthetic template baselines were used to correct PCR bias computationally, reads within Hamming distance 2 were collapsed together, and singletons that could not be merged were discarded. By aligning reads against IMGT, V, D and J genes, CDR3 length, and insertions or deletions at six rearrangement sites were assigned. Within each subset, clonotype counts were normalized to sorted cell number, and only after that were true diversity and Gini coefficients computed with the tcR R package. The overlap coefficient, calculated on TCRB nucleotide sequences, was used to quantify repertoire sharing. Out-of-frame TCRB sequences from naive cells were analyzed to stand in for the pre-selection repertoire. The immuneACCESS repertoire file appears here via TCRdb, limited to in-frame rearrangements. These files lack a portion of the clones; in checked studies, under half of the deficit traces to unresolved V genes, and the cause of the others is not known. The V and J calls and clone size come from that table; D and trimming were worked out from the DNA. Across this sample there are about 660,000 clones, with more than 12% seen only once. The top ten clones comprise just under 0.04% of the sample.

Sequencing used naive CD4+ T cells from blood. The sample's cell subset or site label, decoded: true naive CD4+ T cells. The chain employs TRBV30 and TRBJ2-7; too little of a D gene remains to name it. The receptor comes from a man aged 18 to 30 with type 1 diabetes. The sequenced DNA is TGTGCCTGGAGTGCTCGCCTCGATGACGAGCAGTACTTC. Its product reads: CAWSARLDDEQYF.